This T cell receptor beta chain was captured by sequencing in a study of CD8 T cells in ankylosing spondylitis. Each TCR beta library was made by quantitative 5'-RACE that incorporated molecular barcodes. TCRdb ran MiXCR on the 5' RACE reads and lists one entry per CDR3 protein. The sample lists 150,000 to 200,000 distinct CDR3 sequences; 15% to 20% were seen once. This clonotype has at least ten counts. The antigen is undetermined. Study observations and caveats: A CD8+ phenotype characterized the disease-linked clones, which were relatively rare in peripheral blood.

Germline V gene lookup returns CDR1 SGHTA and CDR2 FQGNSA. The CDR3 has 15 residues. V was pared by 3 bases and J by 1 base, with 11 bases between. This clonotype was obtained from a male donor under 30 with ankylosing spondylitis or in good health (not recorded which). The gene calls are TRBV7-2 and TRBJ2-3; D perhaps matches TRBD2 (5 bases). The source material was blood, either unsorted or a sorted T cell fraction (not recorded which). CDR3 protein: CASSLYSRGTDTQYF. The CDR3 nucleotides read TGTGCCAGCAGCTTGTACTCGCGGGGCACAGATACGCAGTATTTT.